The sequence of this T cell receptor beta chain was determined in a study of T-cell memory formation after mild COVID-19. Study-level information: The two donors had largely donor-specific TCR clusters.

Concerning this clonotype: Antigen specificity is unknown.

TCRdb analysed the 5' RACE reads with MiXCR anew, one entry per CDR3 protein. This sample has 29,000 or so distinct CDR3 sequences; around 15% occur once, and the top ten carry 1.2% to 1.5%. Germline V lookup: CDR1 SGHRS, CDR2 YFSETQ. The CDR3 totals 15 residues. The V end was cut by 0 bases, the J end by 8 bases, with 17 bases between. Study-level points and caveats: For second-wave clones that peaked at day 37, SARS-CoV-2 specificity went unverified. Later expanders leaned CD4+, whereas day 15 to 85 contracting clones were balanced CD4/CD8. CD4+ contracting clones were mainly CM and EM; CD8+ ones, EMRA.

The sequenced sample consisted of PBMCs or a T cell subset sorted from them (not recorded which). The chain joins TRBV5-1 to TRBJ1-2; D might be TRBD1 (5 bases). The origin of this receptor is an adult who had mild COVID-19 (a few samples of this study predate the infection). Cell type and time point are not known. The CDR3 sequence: CASSLVQGGLRGYTF. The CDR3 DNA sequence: TGCGCCAGCAGCTTGGTTCAGGGTGGCCTTAGGGGCTACACCTTC. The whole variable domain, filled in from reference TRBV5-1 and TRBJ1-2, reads KAGVTQTPRYLIKTRGQQVTLSCSPISGHRSVSWYQQTPGQGLQFLFEYFSETQRNKGNFPGRFSGRQFSNSRSEMNVSTLELGDSALYLCASSLVQGGLRGYTFGSGTRLTVV.